This T cell receptor beta chain was found in a study of shared clonotypes between healthy human individuals. An assay was performed, and its level was deep. TCRdb's table, derived via immunoSEQ multiplex PCR, lists solely in-frame clones and lacks some. The sample lists about 510,000 clones, roughly 85% occurring once. Germline values: CDR1 SGHDT, CDR2 YYEEEE. V was clipped by 2 bases and J by 3 bases; unmatched bases: 5. CDR3 length: 15 amino acids. Sequencing was done on a sample of PBMCs. J is TRBJ2-1 and V is TRBV5-6; 7 bases are a match to TRBD2. The sequence was collected from a woman between 40 and 50 years old in good health. Some clones in this sample may be carry-over from other donors' samples. Here the CDR3 DNA reads TGTGCCAGCAGCTTTTTGGCGGGGGTCTACAATGAGCAGTTCTTC. The encoded protein is CASSFLAGVYNEQFF.